This TCR beta chain emerged from a study of beta chain features in type 1 diabetes. The study's findings and limits: In patients and controls equally, PCR might favor templates that are shorter. In comparison with healthy donors, patients had naive, central memory and Treg TCRB repertoires that appeared more similar. Individuals with type 1 diabetes displayed fewer insertions and more deletions at VDJ junctions.

Heparinised blood was drawn once per donor, averaging roughly 120 mL. With 9 bases removed from V and 3 bases from J, the gap between germline ends came to 15 bases. The CDR3 has 14 amino acids. Germline V gene lookup returns CDR1 LNHDA and CDR2 SQIVND (reference sequence). This clone was counted between two and nine times. Its specificity is unknown. What was sequenced were expressed TCRB transcripts, since all of the isolated RNA had been reverse transcribed. Here immunoSEQ multiplex PCR was the method, and the copy in TCRdb shows in-frame clones only, minus some. The top ten clones hold about 0.097% of a sample with 620,000 or so clones, about 14% of them seen once.

The chain carries TRBV19 and TRBJ1-5; a weak D match, TRBD1 (5 bases). This sequence was found in a man between 18 and 29 years old in good health. The sequenced material came from naive CD4+ T cells from blood. CDR3 DNA sequence: TGTGCCAGCCCCTGGGGGGGTCCCAATCAGCCCCAGCATTTT. Protein: CASPWGGPNQPQHF.